The 9 T cell receptor beta chains presented below share a single source sample, sequenced in a study of CD8 T cells in Susac syndrome. RNA amounts of about 0.45 to 1 ug underwent reverse transcription with random hexamers. TCRdb independently ran MiXCR on the immunoSEQ multiplex PCR reads; one entry per CDR3 protein. The sample yields 150,000 or so distinct CDR3 sequences, nearly 97% seen once. The specimen sequenced was CD8+ T cells from PBMCs. The source of these receptors is a human donor with multiple sclerosis.

This rearrangement joins TRBV20-1 to TRBJ1-5; possibly TRBD1 for D (5 bases). CDR3 length: 17 amino acids. The germline V gene has CDR1 DFQATT and CDR2 SNEGSKA (reference sequence). The CDR3 DNA is TGCAGCGGTCCCGGGGTAGACAAAGGGGATAGCAATCAGCCCCAGCATTTT. This gives the protein CSGPGVDKGDSNQPQHF.

The chain employs TRBV6-4 and TRBJ2-2, with D uncertain. Germline V lookup: CDR1 MRHNA, CDR2 SNTAGT. This CDR3 is 12 amino acids long. V gave up 2 bases and J gave up 6 bases, with 4 bases separating them. The CDR3 is CASSDVSGELFF. The CDR3 DNA is TGTGCCAGCAGTGACGTCTCCGGGGAGCTGTTTTTT.

J is TRBJ1-1 and V is TRBV15; no definite D call. The germline V and J ends were trimmed by 5 bases and 3 bases, with 13 bases remaining between them. This CDR3 has 14 amino acids. Germline CDR1 LNHNV, CDR2 YYDKDF (reference sequence). Here the CDR3 reads CATSLRREDTEAFF. The DNA for the CDR3 is TGTGCCACCAGCCTAAGGAGGGAGGACACTGAAGCTTTCTTT.

The chain employs TRBV27 and TRBJ2-1, with 8 nucleotides matching TRBD1. The CDR3 is made up of 17 amino acids. J gave up 5 bases and V 6 bases, and 15 bases lay outside the gene matches. The germline V gene has CDR1 MNHEY and CDR2 SMNVEV (reference sequence). CDR3 DNA: TGTGCCAGCAGCCAATTAGGCTCAGGGGGCGTCAACAATGAGCAGTTCTTC. Protein: CASSQLGSGGVNNEQFF.

V usage is TRBV19 and J usage is TRBJ2-1; 11 bases map to TRBD2. This CDR3 contains 16 residues. The germline gives CDR1 LNHDA, CDR2 SQIVND (reference sequence). The V segment lost 5 bases and the J segment 2 bases; nucleotides outside the gene matches: 5. The CDR3 DNA is TGTGCCAGTAGTTCTCTAGCGGGGGGCGCCTACAATGAGCAGTTCTTC. It translates to CASSSLAGGAYNEQFF. The full variable domain, with the rest looked up from reference TRBV19 and TRBJ2-1, is DGGITQSPKYLFRKEGQNVTLSCEQNLNHDAMYWYRQDPGQGLRLIYYSQIVNDFQKGDIAEGYSVSREKKESFPLTVTSAQKNPTAFYLCASSSLAGGAYNEQFFGPGTRLTVL.

This clonotype was seen once. The chain is built from TRBV27 and TRBJ1-5, with unresolved D. Germline CDR1 MNHEY, CDR2 SMNVEV (reference sequence). Trimming took off 3 bases at V and 4 bases at J, with 22 bases between the two ends. CDR3 length equals 18 residues. The CDR3 spells CASSLIAASGSFNQPQHF. CDR3 DNA: TGTGCCAGCAGTTTGATTGCGGCCTCGGGAAGCTTTAATCAGCCCCAGCATTTT.

The chain couples TRBV27 to TRBJ2-4; D is possibly TRBD1 or TRBD2 (5 bases each). The V end lost 9 bases, the J end lost 3 bases, and 21 bases lay between the germline ends. Looked up from germline, CDR1 is MNHEY and CDR2 is SMNVEV (reference sequence). CDR3 length: 16 amino acids. The CDR3 coding sequence is TGTGCCAGTAAGGGGTTGGGGACGATTTTCAAAAACATTCAGTACTTC. The encoded protein is CASKGLGTIFKNIQYF.

J is TRBJ1-1 and V is TRBV27, with D maybe TRBD1 (6 bases). The CDR3 is 13 residues long. Between the trimmed V and J ends, which lost 4 bases and 5 bases, there was a span of 11 bases. The germline V gene has CDR1 MNHEY and CDR2 SMNVEV (reference sequence). In nucleotides, the CDR3 is TGTGCCAGCAGTTCAACAGGGCGGACTGAAGCTTTCTTT. Its protein product is CASSSTGRTEAFF.

This chain joins TRBV29-1 and TRBJ2-1; no definite D call. Germline values: CDR1 SQVTM, CDR2 ANQGSEA. This CDR3 has 15 amino acids. V was shortened by 0 bases and J by 2 bases, with 11 bases between the two germline ends. The CDR3 reads CSVEDPTGPYNEQFF. CDR3 nucleotide sequence: TGCAGCGTTGAAGATCCGACCGGGCCCTACAATGAGCAGTTCTTC.